This section outlines one TCR beta chain sequence together with its context. Its cognate antigen is unknown. The time point here: blood at routine non-recurrence follow-up after resection. Unsorted whole RNA from tumor, nontumor lung or frozen PBMC underwent sequencing. The sample belongs to a study of spatial heterogeneity in lung cancer. Study-wide background: There were, on average, more than 9.5 raw-read appearances for each unique TCR and UMI combination.

The ends lost 5 bases at V and 8 bases at J; junction bases unmatched: 13. The CDR3 extends over 15 amino acids. General observations from the study: Blood contained ubiquitous expanded tumor TCRs more at resection than at follow-up.

One entry per CDR3 protein, called by TCRdb with MiXCR from the 5' RACE reads. The sample contains around 110,000 distinct CDR3 sequences, less than 15% of which appear only once. Sequences were derived from PBMCs, sampled at follow-up. The TCR sequence derives from a male donor with early-stage non-small cell lung cancer. The chain combines TRBV12-3 or TRBV12-4 with TRBJ1-2; 8 bases align to TRBD1. The CDR3 nucleotides read TGTGCCAGCAGTGCCCTCCGACAGGGGCCATACGGCTACACCTTC. Its translation is CASSALRQGPYGYTF.